This is a list of T cell receptor beta chains from one sample in a study of T cells after somatic rescue of genetic block. Generated by immunoSEQ multiplex PCR, the TCRdb table keeps only in-frame clones and is missing some. Of roughly 65,000 clones detected, under 95% appear once; the ten largest clones hold 2.5% to 3.5%. Sequencing was done on a sample of peripheral blood mononuclear cells (PBMCs). These receptors all stem from a man aged 35-49 years. CDR3s include the opening cysteine and the closing phenylalanine or tryptophan. D genes are given only for firm matches. The size field is filled for only some rows; it gives once, few, many or a size class.

CAWGTRDEQYF | TGTGCCTGGGGGACTAGGGACGAGCAGTACTTC | once | TRBD2 | 11 | TRBJ2-7 | TRBV30
CASSPTPPGAGGRYNEQFF | TGTGCCAGCAGCCCCACCCCCCCAGGAGCGGGAGGACGGTACAATGAGCAGTTCTTC | - | TRBD2 | 19 | TRBJ2-1 | TRBV7-7
CASSSLAGGPQFF | TGTGCCAGCAGTTCGCTAGCGGGAGGGCCGCAGTTCTTC | - | TRBD2 | 13 | TRBJ2-1 | TRBV6-5
CASSQRPGGTPPNYGYTF | TGTGCCAGCAGCCAACGACCAGGGGGCACACCCCCTAACTATGGCTACACCTTC | - | TRBD1 | 18 | TRBJ1-2 | TRBV14
CASSWTGALEQYF | TGTGCCAGCAGCTGGACAGGAGCCCTCGAGCAGTACTTC | - | TRBD1 | 13 | TRBJ2-7 | TRBV2
CASSSGQGVNEQYF | TGCGCCAGCAGTTCGGGACAGGGGGTTAACGAGCAGTACTTC | - | TRBD1 | 14 | TRBJ2-7 | TRBV10-1
CSVVIQGSYNEQFF | TGCAGCGTTGTGATCCAGGGCTCCTACAATGAGCAGTTCTTC | - | - | 14 | TRBJ2-1 | TRBV29-1
CASSAFKTELYSNQPQHF | TGCGCCAGCAGCGCCTTTAAGACAGAGCTTTATAGCAATCAGCCCCAGCATTTT | - | - | 18 | TRBJ1-5 | TRBV23-1
CASSLVSEKLYGYTF | TGTGCCAGCAGCTTGGTGTCAGAAAAATTATATGGCTACACCTTC | - | - | 15 | TRBJ1-2 | TRBV5-5
CASSQAGDRLIEQYF | TGTGCCAGCAGTCAAGCGGGGGACAGGCTGATCGAGCAGTACTTC | once | - | 15 | TRBJ2-7 | TRBV5-5
CAISESSPQETQYF | TGTGCCATCAGTGAGTCGAGTCCGCAGGAGACCCAGTACTTC | - | - | 14 | TRBJ2-5 | TRBV10-3
CASSLDSGTMNTEAFF | TGTGCCAGCAGCTTAGACTCGGGCACCATGAACACTGAAGCTTTCTTT | - | - | 16 | TRBJ1-1 | TRBV7-2
CATLNRLYNEQFF | TGTGCCACTTTAAACAGGCTTTACAATGAGCAGTTCTTC | - | - | 13 | TRBJ2-1 | TRBV19
CASGLVHGGDTQYF | TGTGCTAGTGGTTTGGTCCACGGGGGGGATACGCAGTATTTT | - | TRBD2 | 14 | TRBJ2-3 | TRBV12-5
CASSRDRGQETQYF | TGTGCCAGCTCGCGGGACAGGGGCCAAGAGACCCAGTACTTC | - | TRBD1 | 14 | TRBJ2-5 | TRBV18
CASSLGPIYGYTF | TGTGCCAGCAGCTTAGGACCGATCTATGGCTACACCTTC | - | - | 13 | TRBJ1-2 | TRBV7-8
CAWSFRENQPQHF | TGTGCCTGGAGTTTCAGGGAGAATCAGCCCCAGCATTTT | - | - | 13 | TRBJ1-5 | TRBV30
CATSGSPRDTFTGELFF | TGTGCCACCAGCGGATCCCCCCGGGACACTTTCACCGGGGAGCTGTTTTTT | - | - | 17 | TRBJ2-2 | TRBV15
CASSGTPWDEQFF | TGTGCCAGCTCCGGGACCCCCTGGGATGAGCAGTTCTTC | - | - | 13 | TRBJ2-1 | TRBV11-3
CASSLSTGISEQFF | TGTGCCAGCAGCCTTTCGACAGGGATAAGTGAGCAGTTCTTC | - | TRBD1 | 14 | TRBJ2-1 | TRBV5-6
CASSLATGAFYEQYF | TGCGCCAGCAGCTTGGCCACGGGGGCCTTCTACGAGCAGTACTTC | - | - | 15 | TRBJ2-7 | TRBV5-1
CASSQTSGNTGELFF | TGCGCCAGCAGCCAAACTAGCGGGAACACCGGGGAGCTGTTTTTT | - | TRBD2 | 15 | TRBJ2-2 | TRBV4-1
CASWTAYEQYF | TGTGCCAGCTGGACAGCTTACGAGCAGTACTTC | - | - | 11 | TRBJ2-7 | TRBV2
CASSQNRLAATDTQYF | TGCGCCAGCAGTCAAAACCGACTAGCAGCGACAGATACGCAGTATTTT | - | TRBD2 | 16 | TRBJ2-3 | TRBV4-3
CASSPDRGRGTEAFF | TGTGCCAGCAGCCCCGACAGGGGGCGCGGCACTGAAGCTTTCTTT | - | TRBD1 | 15 | TRBJ1-1 | TRBV7-9
CASSLAASGYEQFF | TGTGCCAGCAGCTTAGCGGCTAGCGGTTATGAGCAGTTCTTC | few | TRBD2 | 14 | TRBJ2-1 | TRBV7-2
CASSASGSGTYEQYF | TGTGCCAGCAGCGCAAGCGGGAGTGGGACCTACGAGCAGTACTTC | - | TRBD2 | 15 | TRBJ2-7 | TRBV9
CASSLPTSFYNEQFF | TGTGCCAGCAGCTTGCCGACTAGCTTTTACAATGAGCAGTTCTTC | few | TRBD2 | 15 | TRBJ2-1 | TRBV7-2
CASSLVGTGGTGELFF | TGTGCCAGCAGCTTGGTGGGGACAGGGGGGACCGGGGAGCTGTTTTTT | - | TRBD1 | 16 | TRBJ2-2 | TRBV5-6
CASSLVQGGSGANVLTF | TGCGCCAGCAGCTTGGTACAGGGAGGCTCTGGGGCCAACGTCCTGACTTTC | - | - | 17 | TRBJ2-6 | TRBV5-1
CASSPRMGRQPQHF | TGTGCCAGCTCACCACGGATGGGGCGTCAGCCCCAGCATTTT | - | - | 14 | TRBJ1-5 | TRBV18
CATSRAGRGEVGEQFF | TGTGCCACCAGCAGAGCCGGGCGGGGGGAGGTCGGTGAGCAGTTCTTC | - | TRBD2 | 16 | TRBJ2-1 | TRBV15
CASETGQGRTGANVLTF | TGTGCCAGCGAGACCGGACAGGGGAGAACTGGGGCCAACGTCCTGACTTTC | - | TRBD1 | 17 | TRBJ2-6 | TRBV28
CASSPSGTGGDTIYF | TGTGCCAGCAGTCCTTCGGGGACGGGTGGTGACACCATATATTTT | - | - | 15 | TRBJ1-3 | TRBV6-5
CAIRVGPSYGYTF | TGTGCCATCAGGGTCGGACCGAGTTATGGCTACACCTTC | - | - | 13 | TRBJ1-2 | TRBV10-3
CASSQDYGASYEQYF | TGCGCCAGCAGCCAAGATTACGGGGCCTCCTACGAGCAGTACTTC | once | - | 15 | TRBJ2-7 | TRBV4-3
CASSLGLRTLSGNTIYF | TGTGCCAGCAGTTTAGGGCTCCGGACTCTCTCTGGAAACACCATATATTTT | once | - | 17 | TRBJ1-3 | TRBV28
CASSWAGTGQPQHF | TGTGCCAGCAGCTGGGCGGGGACAGGTCAGCCCCAGCATTTT | - | TRBD1 | 14 | TRBJ1-5 | TRBV5-8
CASSVAIGETQYF | TGTGCCAGCAGCGTAGCTATCGGGGAGACCCAGTACTTC | - | - | 13 | TRBJ2-5 | TRBV9
CASSWTGSSYNSPLHF | TGCGCCAGCAGCTGGACAGGAAGCTCCTATAATTCACCCCTCCACTTT | - | TRBD1 | 16 | TRBJ1-6 | TRBV5-1
CASSQDRVRADTQYF | TGCGCCAGCAGCCAAGATCGGGTGCGTGCAGATACGCAGTATTTT | - | - | 15 | TRBJ2-3 | TRBV4-1
CASSLGLQGASETQYF | TGTGCCAGCTCACTGGGATTACAGGGGGCGAGCGAGACCCAGTACTTC | - | TRBD1 | 16 | TRBJ2-5 | TRBV18
CATSSGRTYGYTF | TGTGCCACCAGCAGCGGCCGGACCTATGGCTACACCTTC | - | - | 13 | TRBJ1-2 | TRBV15
CASRQGGRELGAFF | TGTGCCAGCAGGCAGGGTGGCCGTGAGTTGGGAGCTTTCTTT | - | - | 14 | TRBJ1-1 | TRBV11-2
CASSDGDRNQPQHF | TGTGCCAGCAGTGATGGGGATCGCAATCAGCCCCAGCATTTT | - | - | 14 | TRBJ1-5 | TRBV2
CASSQDGGARYNEKLFF | TGCGCCAGCAGCCAAGATGGAGGCGCCCGTTATAATGAAAAACTGTTTTTT | - | - | 17 | TRBJ1-4 | TRBV4-3